A single sample is the source of the 20 T cell receptor beta chains below, sequenced in a study of CD8+ T cells in alopecia areata. In each case, RNA was isolated and then reverse transcribed into cDNA as the sequencing template. TCRdb's copy holds only in-frame clones and misses some; the assay was immunoSEQ multiplex PCR. Of around 120,000 clones listed, 35% to 40% were seen once; the top ten hold 3% to 3.5%. Sequences were obtained from CD4+ T cells sorted from blood. These receptors all stem from a human donor with alopecia areata.

The gene calls are TRBV29-1 and TRBJ2-1; D possibly corresponds to TRBD2 (6 bases). Trimming left V 6 bases short and J 4 bases short, with 19 bases between. CDR1 is SQVTM and CDR2 is ANQGSEA in the germline V gene. The CDR3 loop spans 15 amino acids. Here the CDR3 DNA reads TGCAGCGTGTCCCCAAGGGACTCCGGATACAATGAGCAGTTCTTC. This translates into CSVSPRDSGYNEQFF.

The gene calls are TRBV19 and TRBJ2-7; the D gene is possibly TRBD2 (5 bases). The CDR3 extends over 14 amino acids. V was clipped by 4 bases and J by 0 bases, with 10 bases between them. The germline V gene encodes CDR1 LNHDA and CDR2 SQIVND (reference sequence). CDR3 nucleotides: TGTGCCAGTAGTACCGGTGGGAGCTCCTACGAGCAGTACTTC. Encoded protein: CASSTGGSSYEQYF.

The chain is built from TRBV29-1 and TRBJ1-2; D perhaps matches TRBD1 (6 bases). V lost 0 bases, J lost 4 bases, and 18 bases lay in between. Germline CDR1 and CDR2: SQVTM and ANQGSEA. CDR3 length: 16 amino acids. This CDR3 is CSVEDPRNRQAYGYTF. CDR3 nucleotides: TGCAGCGTTGAAGACCCAAGAAACCGACAGGCCTATGGCTACACCTTC.

This clone was picked up a small number of times. This chain joins TRBV6-6 and TRBJ2-7; D not certain. There are 12 residues in the CDR3. The germline V and J ends were trimmed by 0 bases and 2 bases, with 2 bases remaining between them. The germline gives CDR1 MNHNY, CDR2 SVGAGI (reference sequence). For the CDR3, the DNA is TGTGCCAGCAGTTACTCCCCCTACGAGCAGTACTTC. This encodes CASSYSPYEQYF.

In this sample, this clone turned up a few times. CDR3 loop: CSVTGGTDTQYF. The CDR3 coding sequence is TGCAGCGTGACAGGGGGGACAGATACGCAGTATTTT. The rearrangement joins TRBV29-1 to TRBJ2-3, with 9 bases lining up with TRBD1. The CDR3 has 12 residues. Germline values: CDR1 SQVTM, CDR2 ANQGSEA. V lost 6 bases, J lost 3 bases, and 1 base stayed unmatched.

The rearrangement links TRBV29-1 to TRBJ1-5, with a possible D match to TRBD1 (5 bases). The germline V and J ends were trimmed by 4 bases and 3 bases, with 10 bases remaining between them. CDR1 is SQVTM and CDR2 is ANQGSEA in the germline V gene. CDR3 length equals 13 residues. The CDR3 DNA is TGCAGCGTTGTACAGGACTTCAATCAGCCCCAGCATTTT. This gives the protein CSVVQDFNQPQHF.

The chain combines TRBV2 with TRBJ2-5, with D perhaps matching TRBD2 (6 bases). The V and J ends lost 5 bases and 5 bases respectively, with 15 bases between them. The CDR3 spans 14 residues. Germline V gives CDR1 SNHLY, CDR2 FYNNEI. This CDR3 reads CASSYNDGGETQYF. DNA of the CDR3: TGTGCCAGCAGTTACAACGACGGAGGGGAGACCCAGTACTTC.

This rearrangement joins TRBV7-9 to TRBJ2-5, with D perhaps TRBD1 (5 bases). The V gene lost 2 bases and the J gene lost 1 base, with 8 bases spanning the gap. Germline CDR1 SEHNR, CDR2 FQNEAQ (reference sequence). The CDR3 extends over 14 amino acids. The CDR3 DNA is TGTGCCAGCAGCTTAAACCAGGGCCAAGAGACCCAGTACTTC. Translation gives CASSLNQGQETQYF.

Only a few counts were recorded for this clone. The CDR3 sequence: CASSQWRSLNNEQFF. CDR3 DNA: TGTGCCAGCAGCCAATGGAGGTCCCTTAACAATGAGCAGTTCTTC. The chain couples TRBV14 to TRBJ2-1; perhaps TRBD2 as D (5 bases). Germline CDR1 is SGHDN and CDR2 is FVKESK. Between the trimmed V and J ends, which lost 2 bases and 5 bases, there was a span of 13 bases. This CDR3 is built from 15 residues.

The chain links TRBV20-1 to TRBJ1-2; D not resolved. Germline CDR1 DFQATT, CDR2 SNEGSKA (reference sequence). The length of the CDR3 is 10 residues. The CDR3 coding sequence is TGCAGCGGGTTGAACTATGGCTACACCTTC. Translation gives CSGLNYGYTF.

This clone was recorded a few times. The V gene is TRBV29-1, the J gene TRBJ2-1, with D uncertain. The CDR3 is 13 amino acids. V dropped 3 bases and J dropped 5 bases, with 11 bases sitting between them. In germline, CDR1 is SQVTM, CDR2 ANQGSEA. The CDR3 nucleotides are TGCAGCGTTGACACGTCAATTAACAATGAGCAGTTCTTC. This gives the protein CSVDTSINNEQFF.

The V gene is TRBV2, the J gene TRBJ1-2, with a tentative D call TRBD1 (6 bases). This CDR3 region has 15 residues. V lost 1 base and J lost 0, with 9 bases in between. Per germline, CDR1 SNHLY and CDR2 FYNNEI. CDR3 nucleotide sequence: TGTGCCAGCAGTGAAGAGGACAGATCTAACTATGGCTACACCTTC. Translating gives CASSEEDRSNYGYTF.

The chain links TRBV20-1 to TRBJ2-3, with D possibly TRBD2 on 6 matching bases. The germline CDR1 and CDR2 sequences are DFQATT and SNEGSKA (reference sequence). The CDR3 extends over 11 amino acids. V shed 5 bases and J shed 6 bases, with 9 bases lying between them. The CDR3 region is CSAGTRDTQYF. In DNA, the CDR3 is TGCAGTGCTGGGACTCGGGATACGCAGTATTTT.

This clone was seen only a few times. V is TRBV29-1 and J is TRBJ2-7; 12 positions match TRBD2. Germline CDR1 and CDR2: SQVTM and ANQGSEA. The CDR3 is 13 amino acids. V was clipped by 6 bases and J by 5 bases; unmatched bases: 5. This chain's CDR3 is CSVRLAGDHEQYF. The CDR3 DNA is TGCAGCGTCCGACTAGCGGGAGACCACGAGCAGTACTTC.

This clone was observed a few times. Other DNA sequences in this sample translate to the same CDR3. The CDR3, as DNA: TGTGCCAGCAGCCAAGACGGGACTAGCGGCTACAATGAGCAGTTCTTC. It yields the protein CASSQDGTSGYNEQFF. This chain joins TRBV4-2 and TRBJ2-1; 11 positions match TRBD2. This CDR3 comprises 16 residues. The V and J ends lost 0 bases and 3 bases, in that order; junction bases with no gene match: 1. CDR1 LGHNA and CDR2 YNFKEQ come from the germline V gene.

The table lists this clone with a count of one. The chain recombines TRBV4-2 with TRBJ2-1; D not certain. This CDR3 is built from 15 residues. CDR1 and CDR2 from the germline V gene are LGHNA and YNFKEQ. V was cut by 0 bases and J by 9 bases, with 15 bases left in between. The CDR3 DNA follows: TGTGCCAGCAGCCAAGATCAAGCTGCCCGTGGTGAGCAGTTCTTC. It codes for CASSQDQAARGEQFF.

J is TRBJ1-1 and V is TRBV7-9; no definite D call. Germline V gene lookup returns CDR1 SEHNR and CDR2 FQNEAQ (reference sequence). Trimming stripped 4 bases from V and 5 bases from J, with 8 bases between. The CDR3 sequence is 12 residues long. CDR3: CASSSTGTEAFF. The CDR3 DNA reads TGTGCCAGCAGCTCAACGGGGACTGAAGCTTTCTTT.

This clone occurred a few times. This chain links TRBV7-9 with TRBJ2-5; D gene unclear. The CDR3 contains 13 residues. V was shortened by 5 bases and J by 9 bases, with 16 bases between the two germline ends. Germline V gives CDR1 SEHNR, CDR2 FQNEAQ (reference sequence). In DNA form, the CDR3 reads TGTGCCAGCAGCCCCGATTGGTCTGGTCCCCAGTACTTC. Translating it yields CASSPDWSGPQYF. The variable domain in full, with the rest retrieved from reference TRBV7-9 and TRBJ2-5, is DTGVSQNPRHKITKRGQNVTFRCDPISEHNRLYWYRQTLGQGPEFLTYFQNEAQLEKSRLLSDRFSAERPKGSFSTLEIQRTEQGDSAMYLCASSPDWSGPQYFGPGTRLLVL.

This rearrangement joins TRBV30 to TRBJ2-1; possibly TRBD2 for D (5 bases). This CDR3 comprises 12 residues. Between the trimmed V and J ends, which lost 2 bases and 12 bases, there was a span of 14 bases. Germline lookup yields CDR1 GTSNPN and CDR2 SVGIG (reference sequence). Here the CDR3 DNA reads TGTGCCTGGAGTCTAGCTCTGAGGAGGCAGTTCTTC. This encodes CAWSLALRRQFF.

The rearrangement links TRBV5-1 to TRBJ2-5; D call uncertain. The CDR3 sequence is 15 residues long. V lost 4 bases to trimming and J lost 1 base, with 14 bases between them. CDR1 is SGHRS and CDR2 is YFSETQ in the germline V gene. This chain's CDR3 is CASSTQPSSQETQYF. The CDR3 DNA sequence: TGCGCCAGCAGCACCCAACCCAGCAGCCAAGAGACCCAGTACTTC.